This T cell receptor (beta chain) was retrieved from a study of T-cell reconstitution after alpha-beta-depleted transplantation in children. The TCRbeta library was prepared with unique molecular identifiers. MiXCR was run by TCRdb on the PCR reads, yielding one entry per CDR3 protein. The table has around 800,000 distinct CDR3 sequences, under 20% seen once. The CDR3 is 15 residues long. Germline V lookup: CDR1 MGHDK, CDR2 SYGVNS. The V gene end was trimmed by 3 bases and the J gene end by 3 bases; junction bases not matched to a gene: 6. The V gene is TRBV25-1, the J gene TRBJ1-1; TRBD1 matches at 8 bases. Material: PBMCs, mostly from graft donor cells, obtained 360 days after TCRalphabeta/CD19-depleted stem cell transplant. The source is a male patient aged 10 to 17 who had a stem cell transplant for acute lymphoblastic leukemia, so the T cells may come from the graft donor. This CDR3 reads CASSDRGLPHTEAFF. The CDR3 DNA sequence: TGTGCCAGCAGTGACAGGGGGCTCCCCCACACTGAAGCTTTCTTT.